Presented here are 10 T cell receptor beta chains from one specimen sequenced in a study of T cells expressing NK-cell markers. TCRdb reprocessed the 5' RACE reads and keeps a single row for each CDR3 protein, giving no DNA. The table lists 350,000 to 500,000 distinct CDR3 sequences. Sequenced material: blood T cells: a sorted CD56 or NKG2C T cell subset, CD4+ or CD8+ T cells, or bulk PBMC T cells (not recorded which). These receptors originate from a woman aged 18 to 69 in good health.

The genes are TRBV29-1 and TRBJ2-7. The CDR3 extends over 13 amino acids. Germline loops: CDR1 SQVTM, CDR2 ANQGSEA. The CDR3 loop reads CSVVDGTFYEQYF.

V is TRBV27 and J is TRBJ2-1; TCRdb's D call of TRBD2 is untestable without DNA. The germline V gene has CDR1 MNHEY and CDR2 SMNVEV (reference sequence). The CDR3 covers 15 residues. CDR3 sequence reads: CATHPRPFLLHEQFF.

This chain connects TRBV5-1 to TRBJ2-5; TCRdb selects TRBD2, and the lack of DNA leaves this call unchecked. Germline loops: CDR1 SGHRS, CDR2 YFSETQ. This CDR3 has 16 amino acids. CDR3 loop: CASSLISGSLQETQYF.

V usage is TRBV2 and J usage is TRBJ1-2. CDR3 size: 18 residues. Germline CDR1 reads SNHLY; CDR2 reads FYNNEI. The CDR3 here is CASTFGGDGDPTGYGYTF.

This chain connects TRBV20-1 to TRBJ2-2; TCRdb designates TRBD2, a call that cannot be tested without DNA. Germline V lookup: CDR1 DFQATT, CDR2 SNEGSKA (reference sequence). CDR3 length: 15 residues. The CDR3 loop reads CSAPTTGREVGELFF.

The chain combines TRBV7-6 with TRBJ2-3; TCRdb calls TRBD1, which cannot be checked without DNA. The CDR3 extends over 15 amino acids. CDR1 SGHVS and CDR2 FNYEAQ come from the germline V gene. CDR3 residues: CASSLARGPTDTQYF.

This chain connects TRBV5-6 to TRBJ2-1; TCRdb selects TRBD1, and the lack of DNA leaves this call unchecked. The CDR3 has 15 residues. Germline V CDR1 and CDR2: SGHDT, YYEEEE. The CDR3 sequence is CASSLRQGSGNEQFF.

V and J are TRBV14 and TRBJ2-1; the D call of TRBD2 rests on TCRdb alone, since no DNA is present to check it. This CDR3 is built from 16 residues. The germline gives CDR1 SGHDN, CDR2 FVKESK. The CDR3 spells CASSQTLWTSDNEQFF. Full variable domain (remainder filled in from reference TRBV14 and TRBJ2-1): EAGVTQFPSHSVIEKGQTVTLRCDPISGHDNLYWYRRVMGKEIKFLLHFVKESKQDESGMPNNRFLAERTGGTYSTLKVQPAELEDSGVYFCASSQTLWTSDNEQFFGPGTRLTVL.

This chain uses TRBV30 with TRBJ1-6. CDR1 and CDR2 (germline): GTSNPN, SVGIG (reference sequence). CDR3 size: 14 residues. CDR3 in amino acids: CAWSERTDNSPLHF.

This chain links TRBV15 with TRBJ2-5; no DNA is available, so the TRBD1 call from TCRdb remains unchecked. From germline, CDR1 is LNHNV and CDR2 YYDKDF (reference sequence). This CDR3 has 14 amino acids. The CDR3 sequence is CATSRSGTKETQYF.